These 27 T cell receptor beta chains came from one sample sequenced in a study of cytomegalovirus exposure and HLA in healthy donors. Primers for the PCR totalled 60 Vbeta and 13 Jbeta. Sequenced by immunoSEQ multiplex PCR; TCRdb stores in-frame clones only, minus some. The table has around 130,000 clones, approximately 74% seen once. The sequenced sample was PBMCs. These receptors were collected from a man aged 35 to 55 in good health and CMV-seropositive.

This sequence joins TRBV28 and TRBJ1-3, with unresolved D. This CDR3 is built from 15 residues. The ends were cut back, 9 bases at V and 0 bases at J, with 15 bases in the middle. Germline V lookup: CDR1 MDHEN, CDR2 SYDVKM. As DNA, the CDR3 is TGTGCCAGTTACCCGGCGGGTAGCTCTGGAAACACCATATATTTT. Translation gives CASYPAGSSGNTIYF.

The chain joins TRBV11-2 to TRBJ2-1, with 14 positions matching TRBD2. Trimming took 1 base from V and 6 from J; bases not matched to a gene: 8. The CDR3 loop spans 18 amino acids. Per germline, CDR1 SGHAT and CDR2 FQNNGV. The CDR3, as DNA: TGTGCCAGCAGCTTAGTTCCAACCGGGACTAGCGGGAGCAATGAGCAGTTCTTC. It translates to CASSLVPTGTSGSNEQFF.

The chain couples TRBV7-8 to TRBJ1-2, with a possible D match to TRBD1 (5 bases). The germline CDR1 and CDR2 sequences are SGHVS and FQNEAQ. The CDR3 runs to 13 residues. The V and J ends lost 4 bases and 5 bases respectively, with 11 bases between them. DNA of the CDR3: TGTGCCAGCAGCTCCCGGGACTCTTATGGCTACACCTTC. This gives the protein CASSSRDSYGYTF.

This clone was counted between two and nine times. V and J are TRBV9 and TRBJ2-5; no firm D call. CDR3 length equals 14 residues. Germline CDR1 SGDLS, CDR2 YYNGEE. V was clipped by 5 bases and J by 1 base, with 12 bases between them. The CDR3 reads CASSLRRSQETQYF. As DNA, the CDR3 is TGTGCCAGCAGTTTGAGGCGGTCCCAAGAGACCCAGTACTTC.

This clone was counted only a few times. CDR3 residues: CASRGRQGVGQPQHF. DNA for the CDR3: TGTGCCAGCAGGGGAAGACAGGGGGTTGGTCAGCCCCAGCATTTT. The chain recombines TRBV2 with TRBJ1-5, with 9 nucleotides matching TRBD1. After removal of 6 bases from V and 6 bases from J, the junction contained 9 bases not matched to a gene. Germline-derived CDR1 and CDR2 are SNHLY and FYNNEI. CDR3 size: 15 residues.

This chain connects TRBV7-8 to TRBJ2-7; D remains unclear. V was cut by 1 base and J by 0 bases, with 7 bases left in between. This CDR3 is 14 amino acids long. Germline-derived CDR1 and CDR2 are SGHVS and FQNEAQ. The CDR3 coding sequence is TGTGCCAGCAGCTTAGGGGCCGGCTCCTACGAGCAGTACTTC. Encoded protein: CASSLGAGSYEQYF.

V and J are TRBV9 and TRBJ2-3, with TRBD1 matching 9 bases. Germline values: CDR1 SGDLS, CDR2 YYNGEE. Unmatched junction bases numbered 4, after V lost 3 bases and J lost 5 bases. The CDR3 totals 14 residues. CDR3 amino acids: CASSGQGVVDTQYF. CDR3 DNA sequence: TGTGCCAGCAGCGGACAGGGGGTTGTAGATACGCAGTATTTT.

The rearrangement uses TRBV28 and TRBJ2-3; maybe TRBD1 (6 bases). Germline V gene lookup returns CDR1 MDHEN and CDR2 SYDVKM. The CDR3 contains 15 residues. V lost 5 bases and J lost 0, with 12 bases in between. The CDR3 sequence is CASSLRTASTDTQYF. DNA for the CDR3: TGTGCCAGCAGTCTTCGGACAGCTAGCACAGATACGCAGTATTTT.

The chain is built from TRBV30 and TRBJ1-3; D is ambiguous. CDR1 GTSNPN and CDR2 SVGIG come from the germline V gene (reference sequence). The CDR3 contains 14 residues. The V gene lost 2 bases and the J gene lost 2 bases, with 10 bases spanning the gap. The CDR3 coding sequence is TGTGCCTGGAGTCCTAAACGGGCTGGAAACACCATATATTTT. Translation: CAWSPKRAGNTIYF.

The chain is built from TRBV11-3 and TRBJ1-1, with a possible D match to TRBD1 (5 bases). The CDR3 sequence is 13 residues long. CDR1 and CDR2 (germline): SGHNT, YENEEA. V was pared by 5 bases and J by 4 bases, with 11 bases between. CDR3 loop: CASSVRGVTEAFF. Here the CDR3 DNA reads TGTGCCAGCAGCGTCCGGGGGGTCACTGAAGCTTTCTTT. The complete variable domain, with remaining parts taken from reference TRBV11-3 and TRBJ1-1, reads EAGVVQSPRYKIIEKKQPVAFWCNPISGHNTLYWYLQNLGQGPELLIRYENEEAVDDSQLPKDRFSAERLKGVDSTLKIQPAELGDSAVYLCASSVRGVTEAFFGQGTRLTVV.

This clone was observed a handful of times. The chain joins TRBV6-1 to TRBJ1-5; no reliable D call. CDR3 length equals 17 residues. V lost 4 bases and J lost 2, with 18 bases in between. Germline CDR1 is MNHNS and CDR2 is SASEGT. CDR3 residues: CASSGPRTAEGNQPQHF. CDR3 coding DNA: TGTGCCAGCAGTGGGCCCCGGACTGCGGAAGGCAATCAGCCCCAGCATTTT.

In its sample, this clone was seen a few times. The sample carries other DNA sequences with the same CDR3. The CDR3 protein is CASSLGLAVTDTQYF. The CDR3 nucleotides are TGCGCCAGCAGCTTGGGACTAGCGGTCACAGATACGCAGTATTTT. V gene TRBV5-1 combines with J gene TRBJ2-3; TRBD2 matches 9 bases. The CDR3 contains 15 residues. J lost 2 bases, V lost 0 bases, and 1 base had no gene match. Germline V gene sequence: CDR1 SGHRS, CDR2 YFSETQ.

The J gene is TRBJ1-2, the V gene TRBV28; no firm D call. The V gene's germline CDR1 is MDHEN and CDR2 SYDVKM. Deletions cut 6 bases from V and 8 bases from J, with 10 bases between. The CDR3 totals 11 residues. The CDR3, as DNA: TGTGCCAGCAGGTCCAGAGGCGGCTACACCTTC. Amino acid sequence: CASRSRGGYTF.

The chain links TRBV6-1 to TRBJ1-1; 9 nucleotides line up with TRBD1. V shed 5 bases, J shed 2 bases, and the junction held 6 bases outside the gene matches. The CDR3 has 15 amino acids. Germline V lookup: CDR1 MNHNS, CDR2 SASEGT. The CDR3: CASSKLQGANTEAFF. The CDR3 DNA is TGTGCCAGCAGTAAGTTACAGGGGGCTAACACTGAAGCTTTCTTT.

This sequence joins TRBV30 and TRBJ1-1; D remains unclear. Per germline, CDR1 GTSNPN and CDR2 SVGIG (reference sequence). Deletions cut 2 bases from V and 1 base from J, with 11 bases between. This CDR3 has 14 residues. The CDR3 DNA reads TGTGCCTGGAGTCGACTAGTCCCGAACACTGAAGCTTTCTTT. Its translation: CAWSRLVPNTEAFF. Supplemented by reference TRBV30 and TRBJ1-1, the full variable domain reads SQTIHQWPATLVQPVGSPLSLECTVEGTSNPNLYWYRQAAGRGLQLLFYSVGIGQISSEVPQNLSASRPQDRQFILSSKKLLLSDSGFYLCAWSRLVPNTEAFFGQGTRLTVV.

The chain is built from TRBV4-1 and TRBJ1-2; D perhaps matches TRBD1 (6 bases). The germline V gene encodes CDR1 MGHRA and CDR2 YSYEKL. This CDR3 is 13 amino acids long. The germline V and J ends were trimmed by 4 bases and 7 bases, with 13 bases remaining between them. CDR3 amino acids: CASSPAQGTGYTF. The CDR3 nucleotides read TGCGCCAGCAGCCCCGCACAGGGAACTGGCTACACCTTC.

For the CDR3, the DNA is TGCGCCAGCGAAAAACTGGGGGGAAACACTGAAGCTTTCTTT. Translating gives CASEKLGGNTEAFF. This chain joins TRBV5-1 and TRBJ1-1; a possible D gene is TRBD1 (5 bases). V lost 7 bases to trimming and J lost 2 bases, with 15 bases between them. Germline lookup yields CDR1 SGHRS and CDR2 YFSETQ. This CDR3 has 14 amino acids.

The CDR3 is CASSSKASGGALEQFF. The DNA for the CDR3 is TGTGCCAGCAGCTCGAAGGCAAGCGGGGGGGCCTTAGAGCAGTTCTTC. This chain connects TRBV7-6 to TRBJ2-1; 10 bases are shared with TRBD2. CDR1 is SGHVS, CDR2 FNYEAQ, per germline. This CDR3 region has 16 residues. V gave up 4 bases and J gave up 10 bases; unmatched junction bases: 13.

The chain is built from TRBV7-9 and TRBJ2-3; 10 nucleotides line up with TRBD2. Germline V lookup: CDR1 SEHNR, CDR2 FQNEAQ (reference sequence). CDR3 length: 16 amino acids. The J segment lost 4 bases and the V segment lost 5 bases, leaving 9 bases of the junction unmatched. CDR3 sequence reads: CASSIVLAGVSDTQYF. DNA for the CDR3: TGTGCCAGCAGCATCGTTCTAGCGGGAGTATCAGATACGCAGTATTTT. Full variable domain (rest looked up from reference TRBV7-9 and TRBJ2-3): DTGVSQNPRHKITKRGQNVTFRCDPISEHNRLYWYRQTLGQGPEFLTYFQNEAQLEKSRLLSDRFSAERPKGSFSTLEIQRTEQGDSAMYLCASSIVLAGVSDTQYFGPGTRLTVL.

The CDR3 loop is CASSSGQGLQETQYF. The CDR3 DNA follows: TGCGCCAGCAGCTCCGGACAGGGGCTACAAGAGACCCAGTACTTC. The rearrangement joins TRBV5-1 to TRBJ2-5; 9 nucleotides line up with TRBD1. Trimming took 3 bases from V and 2 from J; bases not matched to a gene: 5. Germline V gene sequence: CDR1 SGHRS, CDR2 YFSETQ. This CDR3 contains 15 residues.

The rearrangement links TRBV5-1 to TRBJ2-7, with 7 bases that match TRBD2. This CDR3 has 15 amino acids. The germline CDR1 and CDR2 sequences are SGHRS and YFSETQ. J gave up 7 bases and V 0 bases, and 10 bases lay outside the gene matches. CDR3 residues: CASSLDSGRSMEQYF. The DNA of the CDR3 is TGCGCCAGCAGCTTGGATAGCGGGCGCTCAATGGAGCAGTACTTC.

The chain couples TRBV7-9 to TRBJ1-5; a weak D match, TRBD1 (5 bases). Trimming took 5 bases from V and 0 from J, leaving 11 bases between them. CDR1 and CDR2 (germline): SEHNR, FQNEAQ (reference sequence). The CDR3 is 15 amino acids. The CDR3 sequence is CASSPIGDSNQPQHF. The CDR3 DNA reads as TGTGCCAGCAGCCCGATAGGGGATAGCAATCAGCCCCAGCATTTT.

This chain joins TRBV9 and TRBJ1-1; D is possibly TRBD1 (6 bases). V shed 4 bases and J shed 4 bases, with 17 bases lying between them. This CDR3 comprises 15 residues. Looked up from germline, CDR1 is SGDLS and CDR2 is YYNGEE. The CDR3 loop is CASSPRGRTITEAFF. Here the CDR3 DNA reads TGTGCCAGCAGCCCCAGGGGACGGACGATCACTGAAGCTTTCTTT.

This clone came up a few times. The CDR3 DNA is TGTGCCAGCAGCCCCCCGGGAGCGAGCTACGAGCAGTACTTC. As protein: CASSPPGASYEQYF. The chain couples TRBV9 to TRBJ2-7; D possibly corresponds to TRBD2 (6 bases). The ends were cut back, 4 bases at V and 3 bases at J, with 14 bases in the middle. Germline V gives CDR1 SGDLS, CDR2 YYNGEE. The CDR3 is 14 amino acids.

In its sample, this clone was seen once. V and J are TRBV10-3 and TRBJ1-6; D possibly corresponds to TRBD1 (5 bases). The CDR3 has 15 amino acids. Trimming stripped 0 bases from V and 4 bases from J, with 7 bases between. The germline V gene encodes CDR1 ENHRY and CDR2 SYGVKD. The CDR3 DNA reads TGTGCCATCAGTGAGTCGGGGACTTATAATTCACCCCTCCACTTT. This gives the protein CAISESGTYNSPLHF.

V gene TRBV16 combines with J gene TRBJ1-2; TRBD1 might be the D (6 bases). Trimming removed 0 bases from V and 6 bases from J, with 14 bases in between. There are 15 residues in the CDR3. CDR1 is KGHSY, CDR2 FQNENV, per germline. The CDR3 sequence is CASSQSVRGRDGYTF. The CDR3, as DNA: TGTGCCAGCAGCCAATCCGTGCGGGGGCGCGATGGCTACACCTTC.

This clone showed up just once. The genes are TRBV5-1 and TRBJ2-5, with 7 nucleotides matching TRBD2. The CDR3 has 13 amino acids. Looked up from germline, CDR1 is SGHRS and CDR2 is YFSETQ. V shed 3 bases, J shed 3 bases, and the junction held 2 bases outside the gene matches. As DNA, the CDR3 is TGCGCCAGCAGCTCTGCGGGGGAAGAGACCCAGTACTTC. Translation: CASSSAGEETQYF. Variable domain in full (rest from reference TRBV5-1 and TRBJ2-5): KAGVTQTPRYLIKTRGQQVTLSCSPISGHRSVSWYQQTPGQGLQFLFEYFSETQRNKGNFPGRFSGRQFSNSRSEMNVSTLELGDSALYLCASSSAGEETQYFGPGTRLLVL.